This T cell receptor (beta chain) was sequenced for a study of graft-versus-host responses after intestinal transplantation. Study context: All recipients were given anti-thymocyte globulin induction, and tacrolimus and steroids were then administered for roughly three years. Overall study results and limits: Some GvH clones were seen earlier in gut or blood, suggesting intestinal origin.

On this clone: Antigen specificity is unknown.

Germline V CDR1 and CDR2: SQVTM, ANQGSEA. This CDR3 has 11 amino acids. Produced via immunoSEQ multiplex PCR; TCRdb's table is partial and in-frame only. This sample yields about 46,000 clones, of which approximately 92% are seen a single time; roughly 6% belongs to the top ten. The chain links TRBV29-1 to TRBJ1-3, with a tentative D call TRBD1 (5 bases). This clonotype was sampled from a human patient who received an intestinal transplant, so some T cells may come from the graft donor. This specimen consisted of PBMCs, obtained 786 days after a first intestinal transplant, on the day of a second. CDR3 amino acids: CSGLGEDTIYF. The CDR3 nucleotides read TGCAGTGGTCTGGGGGAGGACACCATATATTTT.